The entry below describes one T cell receptor (beta chain). The antigen remains undetermined. CDR1 and CDR2 (germline): SGHRS, YFSETQ. The CDR3 length is 16 residues. Trimming removed 0 bases from V and 1 base from J, with 13 bases in between. Unique molecular identifiers were in the cDNA, with template-switch universal primer binding. One entry per CDR3 protein, called by TCRdb with MiXCR from the 5' RACE reads. The sample has a few hundred thousand distinct CDR3 sequences, 13% to 15% seen once. This record belongs to a study of identical twins. Points from the study as a whole: Abundant beta clonotypes from cord blood had fewer insertions, unlike memory repertoires, which showed none. Twin pairs had excess sharing that was weaker in beta out-of-frame sequences.

This same sample was also taken into another study, of yellow fever vaccine responses in identical twins. That study reports: A vaccine T cell response that seemed partly convergent and partly personalized was reported in twins.

The rearrangement uses TRBV5-1 and TRBJ1-1; D not certain. Sequenced sample: CD4+ T cells sorted from blood. This receptor was identified in a woman between 18 and 30 years old in good health. CDR3 protein: CASSLVAGGGNTEAFF. CDR3 sequence (DNA): TGCGCCAGCAGCTTGGTGGCAGGCGGCGGGAACACTGAAGCTTTCTTT.